The 2 T cell receptor beta chains below come from one sample, sequenced in a study of Tregs in tolerant kidney transplant recipients. The protocol was immunoSEQ multiplex PCR, while the TCRdb copy is restricted to in-frame clones and leaves out a portion. Altogether fewer than 80,000 clones are present, about 88% being singletons, with the ten largest covering approximately 0.4%. The sequenced sample was CD4+ T cells from blood, obtained before the transplant. The receptors derive from a human donor who received a combined kidney and bone marrow transplant.

This chain joins TRBV4-3 and TRBJ2-1, with a tentative D call TRBD2 (5 bases). The germline V and J ends were trimmed by 3 bases and 0 bases, with 12 bases remaining between them. Germline-derived CDR1 and CDR2 are LGHNA and YSLEER. This CDR3 is 16 amino acids long. CDR3 bases: TGCGCCAGCAGCCAGATCAGCGGAAGCTCCTACAATGAGCAGTTCTTC. The encoded protein is CASSQISGSSYNEQFF.

V gene TRBV18 combines with J gene TRBJ1-2; TRBD1 matches at 7 bases. CDR3 size: 15 residues. V trimming: 0 bases; J trimming: 3 bases; junction bases outside the gene matches: 4. The germline CDR1 and CDR2 sequences are KGHSH and LQKENI. CDR3 region: CASSPPGQADYGYTF. In nucleotides, the CDR3 is TGTGCCAGCTCACCACCAGGACAGGCGGACTATGGCTACACCTTC.